Below, 16 T cell receptor beta chains from the same sample are listed, as sequenced in a study of blood T cell repertoires in COVID-19. Measured with immunoSEQ multiplex PCR; TCRdb has only the in-frame clones, and not every one. In the table there are roughly 180,000 clones, 80% to 90% of which are singletons. Sequencing used peripheral blood. These receptors were collected from a man aged 65 to 79 with active or convalescent COVID-19.

The chain employs TRBV7-9 and TRBJ1-6; D call uncertain. The germline V gene has CDR1 SEHNR and CDR2 FQNEAQ (reference sequence). V dropped 2 bases and J dropped 10 bases, with 15 bases sitting between them. The length of the CDR3 is 15 residues. CDR3 bases: TGTGCCAGCAGCTTAATCGGGTCGGATATCTCACCCCTCCACTTT. Its protein product is CASSLIGSDISPLHF.

The rearrangement joins TRBV24-1 to TRBJ2-7; D perhaps matches TRBD2 (6 bases). The CDR3 length is 12 residues. Germline CDR1 reads KGHDR; CDR2 reads SFDVKD. Between the trimmed V and J ends, which lost 9 bases and 6 bases, there was a span of 14 bases. For the CDR3, the DNA is TGTGCCACCTCCGGACTATTTGGCGAGCAGTACTTC. This sequence encodes CATSGLFGEQYF.

The CDR3 here is CASSFPPQRSYNEQFF. The CDR3 DNA reads TGTGCCAGCAGTTTCCCTCCCCAGCGCTCCTACAATGAGCAGTTCTTC. The V and J genes are TRBV28 and TRBJ2-1; D remains ambiguous. Looked up from germline, CDR1 is MDHEN and CDR2 is SYDVKM. V was cut by 3 bases and J by 0 bases, with 12 bases left in between. This CDR3 spans 16 amino acids.

This clone showed up just once. The V and J genes are TRBV23-1 and TRBJ2-2; D is ambiguous. TRBV23-1 is placed among ORFs of uncertain function. The CDR3 has 16 residues. Trimming stripped 1 base from V and 5 bases from J, with 14 bases between. CDR3 in DNA: TGCGCCAGCAGTCAATTTCAGGCTCCAGAGACCGGGGAGCTGTTTTTT. It encodes CASSQFQAPETGELFF.

The chain employs TRBV7-2 and TRBJ1-5; TRBD1 aligns across 9 bases. J gave up 6 bases and V 1 base, and 4 bases lay outside the gene matches. The CDR3 spans 15 residues. In germline, CDR1 is SGHTA, CDR2 FQGNSA. The CDR3 loop is CASSLVGQGLQPQHF. In nucleotides, the CDR3 is TGTGCCAGCAGCTTAGTGGGACAGGGCCTTCAGCCCCAGCATTTT.

CDR3 sequence reads: CASKQAGSPLHF. In DNA form, the CDR3 reads TGTGCCAGCAAACAAGCGGGGTCACCCCTCCACTTT. The genes are TRBV28 and TRBJ1-6, with unresolved D. The V gene's germline CDR1 is MDHEN and CDR2 SYDVKM. Trimming took off 7 bases at V and 10 bases at J, with 11 bases between the two ends. The CDR3 contains 12 residues.

This chain connects TRBV4-3 to TRBJ1-5, with D unclear. The CDR3 is made up of 18 amino acids. Germline-derived CDR1 and CDR2 are LGHNA and YSLEER. V dropped 4 bases and J dropped 7 bases, with 26 bases sitting between them. CDR3 in amino acids: CASSRLQTQIAGPQPQHF. The CDR3 DNA follows: TGCGCCAGCAGCCGGCTCCAAACCCAAATCGCAGGTCCGCAGCCCCAGCATTTT.

This chain connects TRBV6-2 or TRBV6-3 to TRBJ2-5, with D possibly matching TRBD1 (6 bases). CDR3 length equals 15 residues. Trimming left V 6 bases short and J 7 bases short, with 21 bases between. Germline V gene lookup returns CDR1 MNHEY and CDR2 SVGEGT. The CDR3 here is CASSQSSQGIGTQYF. CDR3 sequence (DNA): TGTGCCAGCAGCCAATCCTCACAGGGAATAGGGACCCAGTACTTC.

The chain couples TRBV5-1 to TRBJ2-2; 9 bases map to TRBD1. The germline V gene encodes CDR1 SGHRS and CDR2 YFSETQ. The CDR3 consists of 16 residues. Germline trimming cut 4 bases from V and 6 bases from J; bases unmatched to any gene: 10. CDR3: CASSQWGTGSSGELFF. CDR3 sequence (DNA): TGCGCCAGCAGCCAGTGGGGGACAGGGTCTTCCGGGGAGCTGTTTTTT.

This clone turned up a few times. The chain links TRBV27 to TRBJ2-1; 8 bases match TRBD2. CDR3 length equals 14 residues. Germline V gives CDR1 MNHEY, CDR2 SMNVEV (reference sequence). The trim removed 6 bases at V and 5 bases at J, leaving 6 bases unmatched. CDR3 sequence reads: CASRLAGGNNEQFF. The CDR3 DNA sequence: TGTGCCAGCAGGCTCGCGGGGGGAAACAATGAGCAGTTCTTC.

The chain couples TRBV28 to TRBJ1-5; no clear D gene. The CDR3 is made up of 12 amino acids. V was pared by 5 bases and J by 7 bases, with 9 bases between. CDR1 is MDHEN, CDR2 SYDVKM, per germline. CDR3 sequence (DNA): TGTGCCAGCAGTCCCCTCGGGCAGCCCCAGCATTTT. This codes for CASSPLGQPQHF.

The chain has TRBV6-5 and TRBJ2-3, with TRBD2 matching 13 bases. CDR1 and CDR2 (germline): MNHEY, SVGAGI. Germline trimming cut 2 bases from V and 5 bases from J; bases unmatched to any gene: 4. This CDR3 has 16 amino acids. This chain's CDR3 is CASSYVLAGGEDTQYF. The CDR3 DNA is TGTGCCAGCAGTTACGTACTAGCGGGGGGGGAAGATACGCAGTATTTT.

The rearrangement joins TRBV12-3 or TRBV12-4 to TRBJ2-2; no clear D gene. Trimming removed 2 bases at V and 6 bases at J, with 7 bases between. CDR3 size: 13 residues. The CDR3 here is CASSLREAGELFF. The CDR3 region has the DNA TGTGCCAGCAGTTTAAGAGAAGCCGGGGAGCTGTTTTTT.

The chain is built from TRBV4-3 and TRBJ1-2; D possibly corresponds to TRBD1 (5 bases). The V gene lost 0 bases and the J gene lost 2 bases, with 7 bases spanning the gap. CDR1 and CDR2 (germline): LGHNA, YSLEER. The CDR3 is 14 residues long. In DNA form, the CDR3 reads TGCGCCAGCAGCCAAGATTCAGGGAACTATGGCTACACCTTC. Residues: CASSQDSGNYGYTF.

V gene TRBV28 combines with J gene TRBJ1-1; possibly TRBD1 for D (6 bases). In germline, CDR1 is MDHEN, CDR2 SYDVKM. CDR3 length equals 13 residues. The germline V and J ends were trimmed by 6 bases and 10 bases, with 18 bases remaining between them. CDR3 amino acids: CASRSPQGFGAFF. CDR3 DNA sequence: TGTGCCAGCAGATCACCACAGGGTTTCGGAGCTTTCTTT.

The chain employs TRBV18 and TRBJ1-2; 9 bases fit TRBD1. The germline V gene has CDR1 KGHSH and CDR2 LQKENI. CDR3 length: 16 residues. V lost 3 bases to trimming and J lost 6 bases; unmatched junction nucleotides: 11. CDR3 amino acids: CASSPSGQGIFHGYTF. The CDR3 DNA reads as TGTGCCAGCTCACCGTCGGGACAGGGTATTTTCCATGGCTACACCTTC.